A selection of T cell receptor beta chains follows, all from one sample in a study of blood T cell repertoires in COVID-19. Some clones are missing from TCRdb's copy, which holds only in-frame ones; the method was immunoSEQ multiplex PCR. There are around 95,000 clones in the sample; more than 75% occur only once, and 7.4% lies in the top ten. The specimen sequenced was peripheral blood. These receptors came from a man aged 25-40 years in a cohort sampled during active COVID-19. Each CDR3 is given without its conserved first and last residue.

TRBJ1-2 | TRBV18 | ASSPGTGHNYGYT
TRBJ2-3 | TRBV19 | ASSLYAAGGPTDTQY
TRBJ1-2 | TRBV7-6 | ASSLIPGTNYGYT
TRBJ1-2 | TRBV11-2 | ATAGQGNYGYT
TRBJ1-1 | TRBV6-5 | ASSYAGGYGAF
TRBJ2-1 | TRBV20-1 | SASGGPYNEQF
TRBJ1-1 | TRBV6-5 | ASSYSYGRVAF
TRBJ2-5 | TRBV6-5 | ASREGQGTQY
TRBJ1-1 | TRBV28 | ASSSGQGALEPEAF
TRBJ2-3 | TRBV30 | AWNLGGGGTDTQY
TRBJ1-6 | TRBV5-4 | ASSRGQGWQVGSPLH
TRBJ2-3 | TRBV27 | ASSYTGFTDTQY
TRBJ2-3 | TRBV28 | ASSSGLAGRTDTQY
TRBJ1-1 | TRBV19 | ASSNFPGQGTEAF
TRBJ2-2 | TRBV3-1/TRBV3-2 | ASSQDGGGYPGELF